The 16 T cell receptor beta chains presented below share a single source sample, sequenced in a study of monozygotic twins with inflammatory bowel disease. TCRdb re-called the 5' RACE reads, yielding one record per CDR3 amino acid sequence without DNA. This sample's table reports about 350,000 distinct CDR3 sequences. Sequencing was carried out using blood. Receptors were obtained from a human donor with ulcerative colitis or Crohn's disease, or a healthy co-twin of an affected twin (not recorded which).

The chain employs TRBV6-5 and TRBJ2-3; TCRdb outputs TRBD2, but without DNA this stays unchecked. The CDR3 is 15 residues long. Germline V gene sequence: CDR1 MNHEY, CDR2 SVGAGI. CDR3 amino acids: CASSYLPGAPDTQYF.

The chain couples TRBV5-1 to TRBJ2-3; TCRdb proposes TRBD2, but this gene call is untestable without DNA. Germline lookup yields CDR1 SGHRS and CDR2 YFSETQ. The CDR3 is 17 residues long. The CDR3 region is CASSLEGTSGVLDTQYF.

The J gene is TRBJ2-7, the V gene TRBV11-1; TCRdb returns TRBD1, unconfirmable since there is no DNA. From germline, CDR1 is SGHAT and CDR2 FQDESV (reference sequence). There are 13 residues in the CDR3. The CDR3 sequence: CASSLALPGEQYF.

This chain connects TRBV7-9 to TRBJ2-2; TCRdb indicates TRBD1, and absent DNA this call remains unverified. This CDR3 comprises 14 residues. Germline assignment: CDR1 SEHNR and CDR2 FQNEAQ (reference sequence). CDR3 sequence: CASSPTQQGAELFF.

This chain joins TRBV29-1 and TRBJ2-3; TCRdb picks TRBD2, but there is no DNA to check that call. Germline assignment: CDR1 SQVTM and CDR2 ANQGSEA. The CDR3 is made up of 14 amino acids. The CDR3 is CSVEGGHSTDTQYF.

CDR3 region: CASSERQGYGYTF. The chain links TRBV6-1 to TRBJ1-2; as DNA is missing, the TRBD1 call by TCRdb cannot be tested. The germline V gene has CDR1 MNHNS and CDR2 SASEGT. This CDR3 comprises 13 residues.

This chain joins TRBV7-9 and TRBJ2-4; the TRBD1 assignment by TCRdb is unverifiable without DNA. The CDR3 runs to 17 residues. CDR1 and CDR2 from the germline V gene are SEHNR and FQNEAQ (reference sequence). CDR3: CASSPRWDRVGKNMQYF.

The chain couples TRBV12-3 or TRBV12-4 to TRBJ1-1; TCRdb picks TRBD1, but there is no DNA to check that call. This CDR3 comprises 15 residues. CDR3 amino acids: CASRQIGGQNTEAFF.

The V and J genes are TRBV4-2 and TRBJ2-1; as DNA is missing, the TRBD2 call by TCRdb cannot be tested. CDR1 and CDR2 from the germline V gene are LGHNA and YNFKEQ. This CDR3 has 15 residues. CDR3 sequence: CASSRETSGYNEQFF.

The genes are TRBV28 and TRBJ2-6; no DNA is available, so the TRBD2 call from TCRdb remains unchecked. Germline CDR1 MDHEN, CDR2 SYDVKM. The CDR3 sequence is 20 residues long. The chain's CDR3 is CASGSGGLAGTPVGANVLTF.

J is TRBJ2-4 and V is TRBV7-3; the D call of TRBD1 rests on TCRdb alone, since no DNA is present to check it. This CDR3 spans 15 amino acids. Per germline, CDR1 SGHTA and CDR2 FQGTGA. CDR3 in amino acids: CASSPARGTGNIQYF. Complete variable domain (other parts from reference TRBV7-3 and TRBJ2-4): GAGVSQTPSNKVTEKGKYVELRCDPISGHTALYWYRQSLGQGPEFLIYFQGTGAADDSGLPNDRFFAVRPEGSVSTLKIQRTERGDSAVYLCASSPARGTGNIQYFGAGTRLSVL.

The chain combines TRBV25-1 with TRBJ2-3; the D call of TRBD2 rests on TCRdb alone, since no DNA is present to check it. This CDR3 region has 17 residues. Germline assignment: CDR1 MGHDK and CDR2 SYGVNS. CDR3 sequence reads: CASSEGWGGAGTDTQYF.

The genes are TRBV9 and TRBJ2-2. Germline-derived CDR1 and CDR2 are SGDLS and YYNGEE. The CDR3 is 14 amino acids. CDR3 sequence reads: CASSVDWDTGELFF.

This chain joins TRBV3-1 and TRBJ1-2; the D call from TCRdb, TRBD1, cannot be confirmed without DNA. The CDR3 has 15 residues. CDR1 and CDR2 from the germline V gene are LGHDT and YNNKEL (reference sequence). This CDR3 is CATFRGRGQNYGYTF.

The chain combines TRBV12-5 with TRBJ1-6. Germline assignment: CDR1 LGHNT and CDR2 FRNRAP. CDR3 length: 15 residues. This chain's CDR3 is CASGETRNVYSPLHF. The variable domain in full, with the rest retrieved from reference TRBV12-5 and TRBJ1-6, is DARVTQTPRHKVTEMGQEVTMRCQPILGHNTVFWYRQTMMQGLELLAYFRNRAPLDDSGMPKDRFSAEMPDATLATLKIQPSEPRDSAVYFCASGETRNVYSPLHFGNGTRLTVT.

CDR3: CATSPGLAQETQYF. The J gene is TRBJ2-5, the V gene TRBV24-1; TCRdb lists TRBD2, though no DNA is available to test this call. This CDR3 contains 14 residues. Germline CDR1 KGHDR, CDR2 SFDVKD.